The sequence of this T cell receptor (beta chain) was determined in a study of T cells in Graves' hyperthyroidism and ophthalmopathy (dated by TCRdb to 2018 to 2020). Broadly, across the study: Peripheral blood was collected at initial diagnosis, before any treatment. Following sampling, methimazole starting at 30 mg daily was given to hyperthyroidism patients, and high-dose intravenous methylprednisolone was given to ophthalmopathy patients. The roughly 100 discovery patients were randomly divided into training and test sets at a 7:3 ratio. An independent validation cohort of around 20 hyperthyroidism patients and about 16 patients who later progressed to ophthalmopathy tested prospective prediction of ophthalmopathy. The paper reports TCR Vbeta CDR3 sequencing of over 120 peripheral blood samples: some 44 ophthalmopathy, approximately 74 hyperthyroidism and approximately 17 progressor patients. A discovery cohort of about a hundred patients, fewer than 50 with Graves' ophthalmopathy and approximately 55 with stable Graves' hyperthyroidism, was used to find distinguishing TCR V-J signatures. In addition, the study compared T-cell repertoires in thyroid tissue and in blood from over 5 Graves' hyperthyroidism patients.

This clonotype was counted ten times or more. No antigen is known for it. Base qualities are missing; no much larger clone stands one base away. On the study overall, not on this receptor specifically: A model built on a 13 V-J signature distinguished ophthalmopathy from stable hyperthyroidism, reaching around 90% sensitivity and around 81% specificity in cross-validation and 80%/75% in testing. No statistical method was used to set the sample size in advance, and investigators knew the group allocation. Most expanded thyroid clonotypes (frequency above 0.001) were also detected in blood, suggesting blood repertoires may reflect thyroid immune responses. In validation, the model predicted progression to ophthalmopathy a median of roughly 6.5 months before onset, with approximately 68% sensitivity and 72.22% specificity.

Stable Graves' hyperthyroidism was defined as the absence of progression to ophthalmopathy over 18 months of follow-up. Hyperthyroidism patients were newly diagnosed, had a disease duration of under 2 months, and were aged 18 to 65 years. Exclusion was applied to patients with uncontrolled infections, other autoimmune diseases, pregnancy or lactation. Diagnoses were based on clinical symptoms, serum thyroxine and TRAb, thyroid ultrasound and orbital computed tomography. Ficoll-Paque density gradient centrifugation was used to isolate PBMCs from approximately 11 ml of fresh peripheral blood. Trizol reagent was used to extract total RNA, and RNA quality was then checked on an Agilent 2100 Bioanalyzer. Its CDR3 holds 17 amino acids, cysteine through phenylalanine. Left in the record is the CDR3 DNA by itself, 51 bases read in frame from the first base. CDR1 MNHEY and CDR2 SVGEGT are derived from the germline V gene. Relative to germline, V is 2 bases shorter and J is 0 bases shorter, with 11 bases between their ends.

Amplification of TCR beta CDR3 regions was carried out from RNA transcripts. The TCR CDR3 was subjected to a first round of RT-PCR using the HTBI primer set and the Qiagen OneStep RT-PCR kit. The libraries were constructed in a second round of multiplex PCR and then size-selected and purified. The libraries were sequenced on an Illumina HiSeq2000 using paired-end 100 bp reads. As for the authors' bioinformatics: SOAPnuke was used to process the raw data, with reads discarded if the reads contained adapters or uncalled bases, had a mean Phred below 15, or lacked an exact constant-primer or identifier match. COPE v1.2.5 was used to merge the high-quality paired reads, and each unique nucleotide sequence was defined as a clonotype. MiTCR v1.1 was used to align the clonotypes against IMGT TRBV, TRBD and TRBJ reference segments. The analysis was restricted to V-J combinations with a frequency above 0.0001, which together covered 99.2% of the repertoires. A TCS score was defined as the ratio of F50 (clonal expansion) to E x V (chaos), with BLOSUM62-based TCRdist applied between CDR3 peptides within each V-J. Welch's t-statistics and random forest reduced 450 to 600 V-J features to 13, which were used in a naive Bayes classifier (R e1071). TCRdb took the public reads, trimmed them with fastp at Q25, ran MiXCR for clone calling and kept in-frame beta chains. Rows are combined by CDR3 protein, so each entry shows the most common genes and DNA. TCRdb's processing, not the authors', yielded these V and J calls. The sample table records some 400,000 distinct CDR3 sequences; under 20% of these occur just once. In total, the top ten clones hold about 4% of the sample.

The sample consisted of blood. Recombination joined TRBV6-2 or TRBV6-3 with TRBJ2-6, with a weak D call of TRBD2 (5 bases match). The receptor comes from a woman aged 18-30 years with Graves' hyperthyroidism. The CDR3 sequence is CASSYGGSSSGANVLTF. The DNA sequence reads TGTGCCAGCAGTTACGGAGGCAGCTCCTCTGGGGCCAACGTCCTGACTTTC.